These 6 T cell receptor beta chains originate from one sample sequenced in a study of CD8+CD57+ T cells in acquired aplastic anemia. Study conclusions and caveats: CD8+CD57+ cells showed decreased diversity compared with total CD4+ and CD8+ cells in patients.

The sequenced patients had an expansion of CD8+CD57+ cells seen by flow cytometry. According to the study, genomic DNA was the template for TCR beta VDJ and CDR3 profiling. TCRdb redid the calling of the reads with MiXCR, one entry per CDR3 protein. This table holds about 21,000 distinct CDR3 sequences, roughly 43% found once. These TCRs' antigens remain unknown. The sample comprised CD8+CD57+ T cells sorted from PBMCs. As for subset: bead-enriched CD8+CD57+ effector memory T cells from SAA patients. All receptors derive from a human donor with aplastic anemia.

The chain carries TRBV28 and TRBJ2-7, with 7 bases fitting TRBD1. From germline, CDR1 is MDHEN and CDR2 SYDVKM. After removal of 5 bases from V and 0 bases from J, the junction contained 13 bases not matched to a gene. This CDR3 has 17 amino acids. The chain's CDR3 is CASSGRIIRGNSYEQYF. Written as DNA, the CDR3 is TGTGCCAGCAGTGGCAGAATAATCAGGGGGAACTCCTACGAGCAGTACTTC.

J is TRBJ2-1 and V is TRBV5-1, with D tentatively TRBD2 (5 bases). The CDR3 length is 13 residues. Germline V lookup: CDR1 SGHRS, CDR2 YFSETQ. Trimming took off 2 bases at V and 5 bases at J, with 8 bases between the two ends. The CDR3 protein is CASSFGLNNEQFF. In DNA form, the CDR3 reads TGCGCCAGCAGCTTCGGACTCAACAATGAGCAGTTCTTC.

This clonotype occurred a few times. This chain connects TRBV15 to TRBJ2-1, with D possibly being TRBD1 or TRBD2 (5 bases each). The V gene's germline CDR1 is LNHNV and CDR2 YYDKDF (reference sequence). Trimming took off 6 bases at V and 0 bases at J, with 15 bases between the two ends. The CDR3 is made up of 16 amino acids. CDR3 DNA: TGTGCCACCAGTCTAGCAGGGTTGCTCTCCTACAATGAGCAGTTCTTC. This encodes CATSLAGLLSYNEQFF.

Details on this clonotype: One end of the junction does not line up with germline, which may come from a read error. The chain links TRBV20-1 to TRBJ2-7; maybe TRBD2 (6 bases). The CDR3 totals 14 residues. From germline, CDR1 is DFQATT and CDR2 SNEGSKA (reference sequence). The CDR3 bases are TGCAGCGCTAGGACTACCCACCTCTCCTACGAGCAGTACTTC. This translates into CSARTTHLSYEQYF.

This chain joins TRBV5-4 and TRBJ2-7; a possible D gene is TRBD2 (6 bases). Trimming took 2 bases from V and 1 from J, leaving 10 bases between them. Germline V gene sequence: CDR1 SGHNT, CDR2 YYREEE (reference sequence). CDR3 length: 14 amino acids. Here the CDR3 reads CASSFSGRSYEQYF. DNA of the CDR3: TGTGCCAGCAGCTTCAGCGGGCGATCCTACGAGCAGTACTTC.

At least ten counts were recorded for this clonotype. V and J are TRBV10-2 and TRBJ2-7, with 10 nucleotides matching TRBD1. Losses at the gene ends were 9 bases for V and 3 bases for J; bases not matched to a gene: 8. Germline V gene sequence: CDR1 WSHSY, CDR2 SAAADI. CDR3 length: 14 amino acids. CDR3 residues: CASIPGQGNYEQYF. CDR3 nucleotide sequence: TGCGCCAGTATTCCGGGACAGGGGAACTACGAGCAGTACTTC.